This T cell receptor beta chain was identified during a study of CD8 T cells in ankylosing spondylitis. Study-wide results and limits: Reported data indicate significant enrichment of disease-linked clones within matched ankylosing spondylitis synovial fluid. Ankylosing spondylitis blood seemed to carry a telltale TCR beta motif made of about 8 highly homologous variants.

With regard to this clonotype: Its target is unknown.

As the method for making TCR beta libraries, quantitative 5'-RACE with molecular barcodes was used. TCRdb recomputed calls from the 5' RACE reads with MiXCR, one row per CDR3 protein. Of around 490,000 distinct CDR3 sequences listed, over 4% are singletons. This sequence originates from a male donor with ankylosing spondylitis. Sequenced material: blood, either unsorted or a sorted T cell fraction (not recorded which).

The CDR3 DNA sequence: TGTGCCAGCAGCCCAGGAAAGGGGGGGACCGGGGAGCTGTTTTTT. Protein sequence: CASSPGKGGTGELFF. The rearrangement uses TRBV11-2 and TRBJ2-2; D may be TRBD2 (7 bases). Germline loops: CDR1 SGHAT, CDR2 FQNNGV. This CDR3 comprises 15 residues. Trimming took off 5 bases at V and 5 bases at J, with 15 bases between the two ends.